This T cell receptor beta chain was sequenced during a study of OX40 agonist ivuxolimab in advanced cancers. About the study: Every 2 weeks, ivuxolimab was infused into the patients intravenously at between 0.01 and 10 mg/kg. Study-wide results and limits: With doses of 0.1-3.0 mg/kg, partial responders showed among the lowest clonal expansion.

Method: immunoSEQ multiplex PCR; TCRdb's copy keeps in-frame clones and lacks some. Of 20,000 or so clones in the sample, 84% were seen once. Of note for this clone: Its antigen is unknown.

Trimming removed 3 bases from V and 8 bases from J, with 10 bases in between. This CDR3 contains 12 residues. Germline CDR1 and CDR2: LGHNA and YSLEER. Here the sequenced sample was CD4+ or CD8+ T cells sorted from blood, taken in a trial of the OX40 agonist ivuxolimab. This sequence joins TRBV4-3 and TRBJ1-2; D unclear. The origin of this receptor is an adult with an advanced solid tumor such as melanoma, head and neck, liver or kidney cancer. The CDR3 DNA reads as TGCGCCAGCAGCCATCGGACGGAGGGCTACACCTTC. Encoded protein: CASSHRTEGYTF.